The 6 T cell receptor beta chains in this list originate from one sample, sequenced in a study of shared clonotypes between healthy human individuals. Generated by immunoSEQ multiplex PCR, the TCRdb table keeps only in-frame clones and is missing some. The sample carries about 1.5 million clones, roughly 97% recorded once. Sequences were obtained from naive CD4+ T cells sorted from blood. The subset here: CD45RA+ positively selected. The receptor source for this set is a man aged 25-45 years in good health.

The chain is built from TRBV18 and TRBJ2-5, with D perhaps TRBD1 or TRBD2 (5 bases each). The V end was cut by 3 bases, the J end by 2 bases, with 10 bases between. The germline gives CDR1 KGHSH, CDR2 LQKENI. The CDR3 is 14 amino acids. CDR3 in DNA: TGTGCCAGCTCACCCCGGGACCAACAAGAGACCCAGTACTTC. Translation: CASSPRDQQETQYF.

Concerning this clone: Other DNA sequences in the sample encode the same CDR3. The V gene is TRBV5-1, the J gene TRBJ2-3; 8 bases align to TRBD2. V lost 0 bases and J lost 0; bases outside the gene matches: 0. This CDR3 has 15 residues. Germline assignment: CDR1 SGHRS and CDR2 YFSETQ. CDR3 DNA sequence: TGCGCCAGCAGCTTGGCGGGGGGGAGCACAGATACGCAGTATTTT. It specifies CASSLAGGSTDTQYF. The whole variable domain, remainder taken from reference TRBV5-1 and TRBJ2-3, is KAGVTQTPRYLIKTRGQQVTLSCSPISGHRSVSWYQQTPGQGLQFLFEYFSETQRNKGNFPGRFSGRQFSNSRSEMNVSTLELGDSALYLCASSLAGGSTDTQYFGPGTRLTVL.

The J gene is TRBJ2-4, the V gene TRBV19, with TRBD2 identical over 15 bases. This CDR3 has 17 amino acids. Germline CDR1 reads LNHDA; CDR2 reads SQIVND (reference sequence). The trim removed 4 bases at V and 7 bases at J, leaving 8 bases unmatched. The CDR3, as DNA: TGTGCCAGTAGTACCGGACTAGCGGGAGGGCGGTGGAACATTCAGTACTTC. Protein: CASSTGLAGGRWNIQYF.

This chain uses TRBV6-5 with TRBJ2-2; TRBD1 or TRBD2 may be the D gene (5 bases each). This CDR3 contains 16 residues. CDR1 is MNHEY and CDR2 is SVGAGI in the germline V gene. V was cut by 2 bases and J by 0 bases, with 10 bases left in between. CDR3 in amino acids: CASSYDEGPNTGELFF. In DNA, the CDR3 is TGTGCCAGCAGTTACGACGAGGGACCGAACACCGGGGAGCTGTTTTTT.

As for this clone: The identical CDR3 is also encoded by other nucleotide sequences in the sample. This chain connects TRBV18 to TRBJ1-3; TRBD1 agrees at 10 bases. Germline lookup yields CDR1 KGHSH and CDR2 LQKENI. The CDR3 extends over 16 amino acids. The V segment lost 1 base and the J segment 1 base; nucleotides outside the gene matches: 1. The CDR3 DNA is TGTGCCAGCTCACCACGGACAGGGGGTTCTGGAAACACCATATATTTT. Translated, it gives CASSPRTGGSGNTIYF.

The genes are TRBV19 and TRBJ2-5; 13 bases agree with TRBD2. Germline V gene lookup returns CDR1 LNHDA and CDR2 SQIVND (reference sequence). CDR3 length equals 16 residues. The ends lost 6 bases at V and 2 bases at J; junction bases unmatched: 6. The CDR3 sequence is CASSLPGLAGQETQYF. CDR3 nucleotides: TGTGCCAGTAGCCTACCGGGACTAGCGGGACAAGAGACCCAGTACTTC.